The present TCR beta chain was sequenced within a study of breast tumors, draining lymph nodes, adjacent tissues. Study conclusions and caveats: Tumor TCR diversity was below lymph nodes but above nontumor tissue. Most tumor T cells seemingly derive from lymph node, then expand in tumor.

Samples came from axillary lymph nodes draining the breast cancer. This clonotype was seen many times. What it recognizes is unknown. CDR3 length: 14 residues. The germline V gene encodes CDR1 MNHNY and CDR2 SVGAGI (reference sequence). J gave up 2 bases and V 8 bases, and 6 bases lay outside the gene matches. A single record per CDR3 protein comes from TCRdb applying MiXCR to the multiplex PCR reads. The top ten hold approximately 3.5% of the sample, which has around 230,000 distinct CDR3 sequences, roughly a third seen once. The chain combines TRBV6-6 with TRBJ1-2; TRBD1 aligns across 9 bases. This TCR derives from a female donor with breast cancer. Some clones in this sample may be carry-over from other donors' samples. The specimen sequenced was axillary lymph node tissue. The CDR3 sequence: CASGDRALNYGYTF. CDR3 sequence (DNA): TGTGCCAGCGGGGACAGGGCCCTCAACTATGGCTACACCTTC.